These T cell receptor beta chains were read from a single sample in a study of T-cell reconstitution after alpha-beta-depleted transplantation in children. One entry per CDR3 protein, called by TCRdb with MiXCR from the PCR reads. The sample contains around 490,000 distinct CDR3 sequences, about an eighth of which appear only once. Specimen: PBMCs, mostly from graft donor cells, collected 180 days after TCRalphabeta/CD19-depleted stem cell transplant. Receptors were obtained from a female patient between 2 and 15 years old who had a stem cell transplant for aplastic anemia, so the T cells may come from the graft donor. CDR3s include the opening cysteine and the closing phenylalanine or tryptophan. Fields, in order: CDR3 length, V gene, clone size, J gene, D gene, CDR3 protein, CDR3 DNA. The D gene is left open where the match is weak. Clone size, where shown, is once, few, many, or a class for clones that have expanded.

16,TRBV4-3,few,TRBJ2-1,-,CASSPVGAPRHNEQFF,TGCGCCAGCAGCCCCGTCGGGGCCCCCAGGCACAATGAGCAGTTCTTC
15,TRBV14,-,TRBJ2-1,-,CASSQELGGYNEQFF,TGTGCCAGCAGCCAAGAGCTCGGCGGGTACAATGAGCAGTTCTTC
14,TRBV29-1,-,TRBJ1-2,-,CSVSRRWGPYGYTF,TGCAGCGTTTCACGACGGTGGGGCCCCTATGGCTACACCTTC
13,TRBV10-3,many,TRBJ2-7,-,CAISPTRSHEQYF,TGTGCCATCAGCCCGACTAGGTCCCACGAGCAGTACTTC
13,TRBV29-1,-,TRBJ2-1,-,CSGREKTYNEQFF,TGCAGCGGGAGGGAGAAAACCTACAATGAGCAGTTCTTC
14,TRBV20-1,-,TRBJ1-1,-,CSARVQGLNTEAFF,TGCAGTGCTAGAGTCCAGGGATTGAACACTGAAGCTTTCTTT
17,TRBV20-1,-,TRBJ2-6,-,CSATWPDSFSGANVLTF,TGCAGTGCTACGTGGCCAGATAGTTTTTCTGGGGCCAACGTCCTGACTTTC
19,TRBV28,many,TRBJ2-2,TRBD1,CASSRLRGRGGTNTGELFF,TGTGCCAGCAGCCGCCTCAGGGGGCGAGGCGGGACTAACACCGGGGAGCTGTTTTTT
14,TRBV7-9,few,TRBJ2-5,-,CASRRAGNQETQYF,TGTGCCAGCAGGCGGGCGGGAAACCAAGAGACCCAGTACTTC
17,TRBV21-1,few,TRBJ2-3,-,CASSKNCCRESTDTQYF,TGTGCCAGCAGCAAAAACTGTTGTCGGGAGAGCACAGATACGCAGTATTTT
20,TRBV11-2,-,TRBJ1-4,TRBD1,CASSLDVHLLRGHGSEKLFF,TGTGCCAGCAGCTTAGACGTTCACCTCTTAAGGGGGCACGGGAGTGAAAAACTGTTTTTT
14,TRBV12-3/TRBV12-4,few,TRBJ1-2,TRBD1,CASSLRTGYGGYTF,TGTGCCAGCAGTCTCCGGACAGGGTATGGTGGCTACACCTTC
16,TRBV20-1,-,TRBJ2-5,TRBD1,CSARDPRTGGPKTQYF,TGCAGTGCTAGAGATCCAAGGACAGGGGGCCCGAAGACCCAGTACTTC
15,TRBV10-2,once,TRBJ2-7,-,CASSERDYASYEQYF,TGCGCCAGCAGTGAGAGGGATTACGCCTCCTACGAGCAGTACTTC
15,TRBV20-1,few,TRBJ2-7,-,CSAPRRGAPPYEQYF,TGCAGTGCCCCGCGCAGGGGCGCTCCCCCCTACGAGCAGTACTTC
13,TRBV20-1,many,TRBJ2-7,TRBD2,CSATGGSSYEQYF,TGCAGTGCTACGGGCGGGAGCTCCTACGAGCAGTACTTC
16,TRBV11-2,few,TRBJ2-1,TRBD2,CASSASPGLAVNEQFF,TGTGCCAGCAGCGCCTCTCCGGGACTAGCGGTGAATGAGCAGTTCTTC
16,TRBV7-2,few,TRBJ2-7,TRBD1,CASSLVAGTASYEQYF,TGTGCCAGCAGCTTAGTGGCCGGGACAGCCTCCTACGAGCAGTACTTC
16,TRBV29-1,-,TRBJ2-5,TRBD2,CSVGGRAGGIGETQYF,TGCAGCGTTGGCGGACGGGCGGGAGGGATAGGGGAGACCCAGTACTTC
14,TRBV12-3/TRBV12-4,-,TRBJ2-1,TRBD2,CASSSWGGSDEQFF,TGTGCCAGCAGTTCATGGGGGGGTAGTGATGAGCAGTTCTTC
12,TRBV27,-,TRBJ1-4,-,CASSSTSTKLFF,TGTGCCAGCAGTTCAACCTCGACAAAACTGTTTTTT
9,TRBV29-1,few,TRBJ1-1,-,CSVGGRAFF,TGCAGCGTTGGCGGTAGGGCTTTCTTT
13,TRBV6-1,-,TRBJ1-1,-,CASSAFFNTEAFF,TGTGCCAGCAGTGCTTTCTTTAACACTGAAGCTTTCTTT
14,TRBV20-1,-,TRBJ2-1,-,CSARGPVITDEQFF,TGCAGTGCTAGAGGGCCGGTTATTACGGATGAGCAGTTCTTC